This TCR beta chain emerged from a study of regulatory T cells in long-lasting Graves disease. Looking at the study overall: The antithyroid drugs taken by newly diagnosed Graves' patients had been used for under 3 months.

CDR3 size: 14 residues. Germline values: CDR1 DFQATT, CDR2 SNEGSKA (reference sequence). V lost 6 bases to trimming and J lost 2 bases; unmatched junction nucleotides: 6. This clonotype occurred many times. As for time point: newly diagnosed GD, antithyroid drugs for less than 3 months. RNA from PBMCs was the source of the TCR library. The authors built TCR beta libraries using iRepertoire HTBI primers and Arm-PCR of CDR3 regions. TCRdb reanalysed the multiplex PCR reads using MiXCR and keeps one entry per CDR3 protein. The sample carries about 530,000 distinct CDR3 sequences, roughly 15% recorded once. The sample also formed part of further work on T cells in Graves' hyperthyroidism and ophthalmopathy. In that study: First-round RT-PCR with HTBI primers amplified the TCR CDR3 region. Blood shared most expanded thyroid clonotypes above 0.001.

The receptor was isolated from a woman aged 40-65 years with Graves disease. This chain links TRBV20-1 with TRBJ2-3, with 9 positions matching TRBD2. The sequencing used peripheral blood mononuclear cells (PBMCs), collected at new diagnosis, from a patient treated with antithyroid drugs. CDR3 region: CSAETSGYTDTQYF. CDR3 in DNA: TGCAGTGCCGAGACTAGCGGATACACAGATACGCAGTATTTT.